This T cell receptor beta chain was captured by sequencing in a study of T cell responses to AZD1222 COVID-19 vaccine (dated by TCRdb to the early 2020s). Background on the whole study: Because spike-specific TCR depth and breadth did not differ between the two schedules, AZD1222 recipients who got a second dose at roughly 4 weeks were pooled with those who got a second dose at roughly 12 weeks. TCR sequencing was performed for over 230 trial participants, of whom about 200 were given two doses of AZD1222 and around 26 were given two doses of MenACWY control vaccine. Enrollment into the trials was organized by age into subgroups of 18-55, 56-69 and 70-plus years, and those subgroups contained about 160, 30 and 59 TCR-sequenced participants, respectively.

The CDR3 covers 13 residues, taking in both the cysteine and the phenylalanine. Only the CDR3 region is kept as DNA, spanning 39 bases read in frame from base 1. V is clipped by 4 bases and J by 4 bases, and the sequence between their germline boundaries is 10 bases long. The germline V gene specifies MNHEY as CDR1 and SVGEGT as CDR2. The CDR3 regions of human TCRbeta chains were analyzed by immunosequencing. Regarding the original processing steps: TCRs in the repertoires were matched against a reference library of SARS-CoV-2-specific TCRs that had been generated with the MIRA antigen-specificity platform. Breadth was defined as the fraction of unique TCRs that were SARS-CoV-2-associated, and depth was defined as the fraction of total T cells that were SARS-CoV-2-associated. Using the MIRA data, each spike-specific TCR was assigned both to the spike region to which the TCR was reactive and to a CD4 or CD8 class. Log10-transformed breadth and depth values were compared by one-way ANOVA with Sidak's multiple comparisons tests. The clones in this table, taken by TCRdb from immuneACCESS, are in-frame only. Not every clone is retained; where verified, under half of the shortfall comes from an unresolved V gene, and the cause of the rest is unknown. V, J and clone size are taken as reported in that table, and D and trimming were inferred from the DNA itself. The sample table contains about 98,000 clones; only one count was recorded for approximately 90% of them. The ten top clones hold around 5.1% of the sample.

What the time point label conveys for this sample: baseline before first vaccination. Vaccinee samples were obtained from the UK trials COV001 and COV002, which included a single-blind randomized controlled phase 2/3 trial of AZD1222 (ChAdOx1 nCoV-19) in healthy adults. For TCRbeta chain sequencing, PBMC samples from trial participants were taken at day 0 and at day 28 after the second dose. This clone was seen just once. Its antigen specificity is not known. Per-nucleotide qualities are absent, and no much larger clonotype sits a single base away. General study outcomes and caveats: Conclusions about previously exposed vaccinees are limited because only a handful of AZD1222 recipients were SARS-CoV-2 seropositive at baseline. Because no samples from the day 14 peak response were available, repertoires could be characterized only after the peak T cell response. Vaccine-associated CD4 TCRs spanned the whole spike protein, with dominant responses in regions 160-218 and 743-854. Epitopes outside the regions mutated in the B.1.351 and B.1.1.7 variants were reportedly recognized by nearly half of the unique spike-specific TCRs. Participants were mostly white British, with more females than males. The authors suggested clonal diversity may have been underestimated. In the small 56-69-year group, the increase in depth fell short of significance, most likely because of low power. After two AZD1222 doses, both the breadth and the depth of spike-specific TCRs were significantly higher than at day 0 and than in MenACWY recipients.

This chain is built from TRBV6-2 or TRBV6-3 and TRBJ1-2; the D gene is perhaps TRBD1, from 5 matching bases. The source material was peripheral blood, sampled on day 0 of AZD1222 vaccination. The TCR comes from an adult in good health. The nucleotide sequence reads TGTGCCAGCAGTTTCGACAGCCGCTATGGCTACACCTTC. Its protein is CASSFDSRYGYTF.